This TCR beta chain was profiled in a study of OX40 agonist ivuxolimab in advanced cancers. General study results and limits: At doses 0.1 to 3.0 mg/kg, CD4+ and CD8+ clones expanded. Part of the nonresponder group also had normalized T-cell clonal expansion that was low. Relative to CD4+, CD8+ T cells held more expanded clones on average.

V shed 0 bases and J shed 7 bases, with 10 bases lying between them. The CDR3 loop spans 14 amino acids. Germline V gene lookup returns CDR1 LGHNA and CDR2 YSLEER. Assay: immunoSEQ multiplex PCR; the TCRdb copy retains only in-frame clones and omits some. This sample has over 100,000 clones, with roughly nine tenths found just once. This clone has only one observation. The antigen remains unidentified. The sample here was CD4+ or CD8+ T cells sorted from blood, taken in a trial of the OX40 agonist ivuxolimab. V gene TRBV4-3 combines with J gene TRBJ1-3; D might be TRBD1 (5 bases). This receptor was obtained from an adult with an advanced solid tumor such as melanoma, head and neck, liver or kidney cancer. CDR3 loop: CASSQEGLGNTIYF. Here the CDR3 DNA reads TGCGCCAGCAGCCAAGAGGGACTGGGGAACACCATATATTTT.